One T cell receptor (beta chain) is described in this entry. Within the sample, other DNA sequences also encode this same CDR3. TCRdb keeps only in-frame clones here, not all; method: immunoSEQ multiplex PCR. The sample consists of around 250,000 clones, approximately 87% of them appearing once. This entry comes from a study of blood T cell repertoires in COVID-19. The CDR3 spans 13 residues. Germline values: CDR1 MNHEY, CDR2 SVGAGI. V gave up 2 bases and J gave up 5 bases, with 10 bases separating them. The clonotype comes from a man in his sixties with acute or convalescent COVID-19. Sequenced sample: peripheral blood. V usage is TRBV6-5 and J usage is TRBJ2-7, with D maybe TRBD1 (6 bases). CDR3 nucleotides: TGTGCCAGCAGTTACGCCCCAGGGGACGAGCAGTACTTC. Residues: CASSYAPGDEQYF.